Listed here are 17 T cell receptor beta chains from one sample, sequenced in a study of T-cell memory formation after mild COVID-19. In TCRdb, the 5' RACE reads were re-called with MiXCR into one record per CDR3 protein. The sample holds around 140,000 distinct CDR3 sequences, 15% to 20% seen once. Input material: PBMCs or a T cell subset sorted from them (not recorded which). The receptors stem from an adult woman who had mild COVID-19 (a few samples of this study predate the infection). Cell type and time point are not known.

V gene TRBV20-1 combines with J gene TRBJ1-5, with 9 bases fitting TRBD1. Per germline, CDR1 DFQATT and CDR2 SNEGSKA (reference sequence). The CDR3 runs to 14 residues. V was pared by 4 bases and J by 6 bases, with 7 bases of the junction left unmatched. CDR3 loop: CSATQGAGSQPQHF. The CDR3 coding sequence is TGCAGTGCTACACAGGGGGCCGGGAGTCAGCCCCAGCATTTT.

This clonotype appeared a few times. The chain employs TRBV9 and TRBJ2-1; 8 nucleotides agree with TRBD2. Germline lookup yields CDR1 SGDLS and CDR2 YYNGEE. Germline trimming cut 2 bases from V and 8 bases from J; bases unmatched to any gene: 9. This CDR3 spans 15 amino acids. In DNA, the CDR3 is TGTGCCAGCAGCGTGACTAGCGTAGAGCTCCATGAGCAGTTCTTC. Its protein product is CASSVTSVELHEQFF. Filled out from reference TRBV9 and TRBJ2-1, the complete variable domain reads DSGVTQTPKHLITATGQRVTLRCSPRSGDLSVYWYQQSLDQGLQFLIQYYNGEERAKGNILERFSAQQFPDLHSELNLSSLELGDSALYFCASSVTSVELHEQFFGPGTRLTVL.

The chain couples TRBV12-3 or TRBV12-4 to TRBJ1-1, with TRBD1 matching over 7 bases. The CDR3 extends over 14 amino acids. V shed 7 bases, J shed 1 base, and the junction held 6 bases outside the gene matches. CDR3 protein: CASNNRGTNTEAFF. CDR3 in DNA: TGTGCCAGCAACAACAGGGGAACGAACACTGAAGCTTTCTTT.

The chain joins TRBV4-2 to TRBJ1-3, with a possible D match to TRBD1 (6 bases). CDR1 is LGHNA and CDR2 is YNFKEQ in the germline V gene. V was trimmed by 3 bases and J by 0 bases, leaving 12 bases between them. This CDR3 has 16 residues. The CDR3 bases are TGTGCCAGCAGCCACCCCGGACAGATCTCTGGAAACACCATATATTTT. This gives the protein CASSHPGQISGNTIYF.

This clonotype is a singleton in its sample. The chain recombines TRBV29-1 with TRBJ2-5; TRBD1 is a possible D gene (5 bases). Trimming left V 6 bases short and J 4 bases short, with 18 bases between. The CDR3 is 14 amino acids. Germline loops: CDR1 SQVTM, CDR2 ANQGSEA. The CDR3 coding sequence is TGCAGCGTCCCGGCAGGGATGAACCGAGAGACCCAGTACTTC. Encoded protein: CSVPAGMNRETQYF.

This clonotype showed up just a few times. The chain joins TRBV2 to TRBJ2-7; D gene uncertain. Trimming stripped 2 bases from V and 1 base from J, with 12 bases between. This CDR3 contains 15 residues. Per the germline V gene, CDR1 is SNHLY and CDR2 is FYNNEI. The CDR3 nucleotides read TGTGCCAGCAGTGAATCCGGCAGGATTTCCTACGAGCAGTACTTC. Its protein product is CASSESGRISYEQYF. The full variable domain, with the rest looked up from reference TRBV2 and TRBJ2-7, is EPEVTQTPSHQVTQMGQEVILRCVPISNHLYFYWYRQILGQKVEFLVSFYNNEISEKSEIFDDQFSVERPDGSNFTLKIRSTKLEDSAMYFCASSESGRISYEQYFGPGTRLTVT.

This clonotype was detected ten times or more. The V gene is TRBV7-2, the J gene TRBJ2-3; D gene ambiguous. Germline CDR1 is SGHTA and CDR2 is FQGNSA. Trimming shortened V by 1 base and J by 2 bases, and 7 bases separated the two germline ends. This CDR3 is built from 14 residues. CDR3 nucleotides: TGTGCCAGCAGCTTAGGTGCCTACACAGATACGCAGTATTTT. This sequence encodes CASSLGAYTDTQYF.

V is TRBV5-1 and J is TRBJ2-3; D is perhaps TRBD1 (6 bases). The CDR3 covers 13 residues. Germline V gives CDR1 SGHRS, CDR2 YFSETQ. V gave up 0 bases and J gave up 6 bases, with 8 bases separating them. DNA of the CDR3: TGCGCCAGCAGCTTGGGGGGGCTGGATACGCAGTATTTT. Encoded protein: CASSLGGLDTQYF.

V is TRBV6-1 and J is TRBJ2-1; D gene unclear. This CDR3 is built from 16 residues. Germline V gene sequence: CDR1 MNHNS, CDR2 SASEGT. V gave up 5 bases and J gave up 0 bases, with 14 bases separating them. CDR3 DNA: TGTGCCAGCAGTCCCTCCGACTGGAGCTCCTACAATGAGCAGTTCTTC. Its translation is CASSPSDWSSYNEQFF.

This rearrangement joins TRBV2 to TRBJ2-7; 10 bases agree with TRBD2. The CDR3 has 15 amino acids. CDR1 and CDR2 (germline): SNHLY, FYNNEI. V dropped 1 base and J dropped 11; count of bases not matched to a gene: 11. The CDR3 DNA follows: TGTGCCAGCAGTGAAGGTACTAGCGGGAAGGTTGGGGAGTACTTC. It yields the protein CASSEGTSGKVGEYF.

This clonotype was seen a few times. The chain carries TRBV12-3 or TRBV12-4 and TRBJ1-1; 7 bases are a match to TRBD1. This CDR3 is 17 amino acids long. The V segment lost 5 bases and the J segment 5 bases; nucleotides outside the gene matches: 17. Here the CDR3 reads CASSTTGSVSLGTEAFF. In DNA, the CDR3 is TGTGCCAGCAGTACGACAGGGTCGGTGAGTCTCGGGACTGAAGCTTTCTTT.

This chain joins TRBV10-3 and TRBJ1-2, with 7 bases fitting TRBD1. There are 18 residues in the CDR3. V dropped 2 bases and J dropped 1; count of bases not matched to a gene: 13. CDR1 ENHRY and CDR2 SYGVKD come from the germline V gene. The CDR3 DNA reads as TGTGCCATCAGTGAGAGGGTTCCCAGGGGGGATGATAACTATGGCTACACCTTC. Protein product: CAISERVPRGDDNYGYTF.

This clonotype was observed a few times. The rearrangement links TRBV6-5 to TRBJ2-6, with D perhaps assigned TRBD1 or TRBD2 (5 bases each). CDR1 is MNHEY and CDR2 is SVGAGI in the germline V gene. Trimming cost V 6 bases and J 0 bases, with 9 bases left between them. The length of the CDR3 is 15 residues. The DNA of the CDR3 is TGTGCCAGCAGCCCTGGGGGCTCTGGGGCCAACGTCCTGACTTTC. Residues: CASSPGGSGANVLTF.

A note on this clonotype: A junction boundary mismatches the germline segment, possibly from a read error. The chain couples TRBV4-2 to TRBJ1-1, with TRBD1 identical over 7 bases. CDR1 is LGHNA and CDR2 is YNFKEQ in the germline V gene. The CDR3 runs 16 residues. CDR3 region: CASRQDPGQLNTEAFF. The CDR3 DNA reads TGTGCCAGCAGGCAAGACCCGGGACAGTTGAACACTGAAGCTTTCTTT.

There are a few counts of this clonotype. The CDR3 is CASTGRPTGELFF. Written as DNA, the CDR3 is TGTGCCAGCACGGGACGGCCCACCGGGGAGCTGTTTTTT. The chain joins TRBV7-9 to TRBJ2-2; D possibly matches TRBD1 or TRBD2 (5 bases each). Trimming cost V 7 bases and J 4 bases, with 10 bases left between them. CDR3 length equals 13 residues. Germline CDR1 and CDR2: SEHNR and FQNEAQ (reference sequence).

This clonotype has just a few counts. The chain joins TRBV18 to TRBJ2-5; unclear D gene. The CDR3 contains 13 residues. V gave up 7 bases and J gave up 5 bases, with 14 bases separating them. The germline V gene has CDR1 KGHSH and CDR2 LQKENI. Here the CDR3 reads CASFQTSSETQYF. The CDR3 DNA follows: TGTGCCAGCTTCCAGACATCCTCCGAGACCCAGTACTTC.

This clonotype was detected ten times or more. The CDR3 region has the DNA TGTGCCAGTAGTATAGCGGCCCCGTCCTACGAGCAGTACTTC. Translating gives CASSIAAPSYEQYF. The V call is TRBV19, the J call TRBJ2-7; D gene unclear. The CDR3 loop spans 14 amino acids. Deletions cut 1 base from V and 1 base from J, with 8 bases between. CDR1 and CDR2 from the germline V gene are LNHDA and SQIVND (reference sequence). The full variable domain, with the rest looked up from reference TRBV19 and TRBJ2-7, is DGGITQSPKYLFRKEGQNVTLSCEQNLNHDAMYWYRQDPGQGLRLIYYSQIVNDFQKGDIAEGYSVSREKKESFPLTVTSAQKNPTAFYLCASSIAAPSYEQYFGPGTRLTVT.